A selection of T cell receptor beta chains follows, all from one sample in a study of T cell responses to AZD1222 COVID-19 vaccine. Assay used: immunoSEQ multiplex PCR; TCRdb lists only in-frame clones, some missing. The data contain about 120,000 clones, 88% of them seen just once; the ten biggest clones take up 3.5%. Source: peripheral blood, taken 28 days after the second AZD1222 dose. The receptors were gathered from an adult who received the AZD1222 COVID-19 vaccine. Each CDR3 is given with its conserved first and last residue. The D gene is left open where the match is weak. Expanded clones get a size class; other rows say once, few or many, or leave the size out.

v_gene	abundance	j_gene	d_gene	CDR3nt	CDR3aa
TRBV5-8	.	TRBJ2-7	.	TGTGCCAGCAGCTTGGTTTCGAGAGCTAGTTACGAGCAGTACTTC	CASSLVSRASYEQYF
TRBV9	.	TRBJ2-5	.	TGTGCCAGCAGCGTACAAGCGGAAGAGACCCAGTACTTC	CASSVQAEETQYF
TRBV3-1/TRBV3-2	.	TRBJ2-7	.	TGTGCCAGCATCACAGGGAACAGGGAGTGGCCCCACGAGCAGTACTTC	CASITGNREWPHEQYF
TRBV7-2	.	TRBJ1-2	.	TGTGCCAGCAGCTTGAGGAACTATGGCTACACCTTC	CASSLRNYGYTF
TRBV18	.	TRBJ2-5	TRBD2	TGTGCCAGCTCGGGGGGGTTGGCAGAGACCCAGTACTTC	CASSGGLAETQYF
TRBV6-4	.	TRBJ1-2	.	TGTGCCAGCAGTGACGCCGGGACAGGCTACACCTTC	CASSDAGTGYTF
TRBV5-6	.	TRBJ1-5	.	TGTGCCAGCAGCTTGGCGGGGGGCAATCAGCCCCAGCATTTT	CASSLAGGNQPQHF
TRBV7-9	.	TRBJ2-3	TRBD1	TGTGCCAGCAGCTCGGGTCTAAGGGGGCGCGCGGATACGCAGTATTTT	CASSSGLRGRADTQYF
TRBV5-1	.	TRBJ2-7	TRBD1	TGCGCCAGCAGCTTGGGACAGGGTTTATCGGTCTCCTACGAGCAGTACTTC	CASSLGQGLSVSYEQYF
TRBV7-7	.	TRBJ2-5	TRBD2	TGTGCTAGCAGGGAAGGGCTAGCGGGAGTTGAGACCCAGTACTTC	CASREGLAGVETQYF
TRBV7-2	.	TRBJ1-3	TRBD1	TGTGCCAGCAGCTTAGCGGAAGGGGGCGCTGGAAACACCATATATTTT	CASSLAEGGAGNTIYF
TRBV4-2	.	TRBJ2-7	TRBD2	TGTGCCAGCAGCCCGACTAGCGGGGGCACCGGCTACGAGCAGTACTTC	CASSPTSGGTGYEQYF
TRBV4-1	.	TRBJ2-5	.	TGCGCCAGCAGCCAGCAGGGAGTAGAGACCCAGTACTTC	CASSQQGVETQYF
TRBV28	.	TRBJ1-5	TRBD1	TGTGCCAGCCTAACCGGGACAGGGAACAATCAGCCCCAGCATTTT	CASLTGTGNNQPQHF
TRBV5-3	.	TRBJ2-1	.	TGTGCCAGAATACAGGGTTCGGGCTACAATGAGCAGTTCTTC	CARIQGSGYNEQFF
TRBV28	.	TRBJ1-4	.	TGTGCCAGCAGTTCACCCAGGACCTACAATAATGAAAAACTGTTTTTT	CASSSPRTYNNEKLFF
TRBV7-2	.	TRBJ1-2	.	TGTGCCAGCAGCTTCGACAGTTTTGGCTACACCTTC	CASSFDSFGYTF
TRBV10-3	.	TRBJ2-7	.	TGTGCCATCAGCTCACGGGGGGCGACTACCTACGAGCAGTACTTC	CAISSRGATTYEQYF
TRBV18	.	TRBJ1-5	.	TGTGCCAGCTCAACTACAGGGCAGGGTCAGCCCCAGCATTTT	CASSTTGQGQPQHF
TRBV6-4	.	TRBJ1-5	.	TGTGCCAGCAGAAACAGGAATAGCAATCAGCCCCAGCATTTT	CASRNRNSNQPQHF
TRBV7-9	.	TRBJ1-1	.	TGTGCCAGCCATCGGGGTGACAGGTCGGGGACTGAAGCTTTCTTT	CASHRGDRSGTEAFF
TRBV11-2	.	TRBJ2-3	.	TGTGCCAGCAGCTTAGGGGCATCAACAGATACGCAGTATTTT	CASSLGASTDTQYF
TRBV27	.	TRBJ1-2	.	TGTGCCAGCAGTTTCGACTCAGGGTCCAACTATGGCTACACCTTC	CASSFDSGSNYGYTF
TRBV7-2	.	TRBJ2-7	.	TGTGCCAGCAGCTCGTTGGGGGCGTACTACGAGCAGTACTTC	CASSSLGAYYEQYF
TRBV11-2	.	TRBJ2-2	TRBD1	TGTGCCAGCTACCCCCGGGACAGAAACACCGGGGAGCTGTTTTTT	CASYPRDRNTGELFF
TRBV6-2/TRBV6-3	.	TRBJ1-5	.	TGTGCCAGCAGTCAGGCAGGGCCCCAGCATTTT	CASSQAGPQHF
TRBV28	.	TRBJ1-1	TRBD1	TGTGCCAGCAGCCCCAGGGGCAGGGGGCCAAGGGGAACTGAAGCTTTCTTT	CASSPRGRGPRGTEAFF
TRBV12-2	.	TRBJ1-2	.	TGTGCAAGTCGCTTAGGGTCAGGGGTTGGGTATGGCTACACCTTC	CASRLGSGVGYGYTF
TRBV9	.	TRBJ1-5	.	TGTGCCAGCAGCGCTACAGGTTTTCAGCCCCAGCATTTT	CASSATGFQPQHF
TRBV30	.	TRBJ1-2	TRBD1	TGTGCCTGGAGTAAGGACAGGGGATATGGCTACACCTTC	CAWSKDRGYGYTF
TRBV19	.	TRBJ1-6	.	TGTGCCAGCCTTCCGGGACCCGAGAATTCACCCCTCCACTTT	CASLPGPENSPLHF
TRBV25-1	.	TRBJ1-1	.	TGTGCCAGCAGTGATCCTAACAGGCCGAACACTGAAGCTTTCTTT	CASSDPNRPNTEAFF
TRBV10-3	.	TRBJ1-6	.	TGTGCCATCAGTGAGGGACAGTACCATAATTCACCCCTCCACTTT	CAISEGQYHNSPLHF
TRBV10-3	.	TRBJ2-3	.	TGTGCCACCCTACCGACTAGCACAGATACGCAGTATTTT	CATLPTSTDTQYF
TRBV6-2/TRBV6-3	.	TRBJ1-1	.	TGTGCCAGCAGTGATCGGAGGAACACTGAAGCTTTCTTT	CASSDRRNTEAFF
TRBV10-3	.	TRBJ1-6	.	TGTGCCATCAGTGTGGGGCGCCAGGGTCCTAATTCACCCCTCCACTTT	CAISVGRQGPNSPLHF
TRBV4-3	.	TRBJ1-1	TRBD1	TGCGCCAGCAGCCAAGATCCGGGACAGGGGACTGAAGCTTTCTTT	CASSQDPGQGTEAFF
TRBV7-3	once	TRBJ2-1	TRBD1	TGTGCCAGCAGGCGGGACAGGGGTATTTACAATGAGCAGTTCTTC	CASRRDRGIYNEQFF
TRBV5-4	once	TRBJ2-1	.	TGTGCCAGCAGCGCGGGGTCTGAGCAGTTCTTC	CASSAGSEQFF
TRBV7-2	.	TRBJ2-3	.	TGTGCCAGCAGCCCGACAGATACGCAGTATTTT	CASSPTDTQYF
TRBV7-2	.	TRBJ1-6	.	TGTGCCAGCAGTCAAGGGGGGGCCCCTAATTCACCCCTCCACTTT	CASSQGGAPNSPLHF
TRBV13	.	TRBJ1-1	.	TGTGCCAGCAGCCTGGACAGGAACACTGAAGCTTTCTTT	CASSLDRNTEAFF
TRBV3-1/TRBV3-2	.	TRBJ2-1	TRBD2	TGTGCCAGCAGCCAAGGGGGACTAGTTTACAATGAGCAGTTCTTC	CASSQGGLVYNEQFF
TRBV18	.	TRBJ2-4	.	TGTGCCAGCTCACCACCGATCCTAGGAAAAAACATTCAGTACTTC	CASSPPILGKNIQYF
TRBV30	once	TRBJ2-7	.	TGTGCCTGGAAGCGGGACACCTCCTCCTACGAGCAGTACTTC	CAWKRDTSSYEQYF
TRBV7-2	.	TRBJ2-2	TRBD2	TGTGCCAGCAGCCGCGGGGGGGTGGTGGGCCGGGAGCTGTTTTTT	CASSRGGVVGRELFF
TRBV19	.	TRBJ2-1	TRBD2	TGTGCCAGCCATATCCGGGCTAGCGGAAGTTACAATGAGCAGTTCTTC	CASHIRASGSYNEQFF
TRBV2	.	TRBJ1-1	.	TGTGCCAGCAGCCAACAGGGAATAGGCCCTGAAGCTTTCTTT	CASSQQGIGPEAFF
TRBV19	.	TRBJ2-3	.	TGTGCCAGTAGTAGCCTTGGGGGGAGCACAGATACGCAGTATTTT	CASSSLGGSTDTQYF
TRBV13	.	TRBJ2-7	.	TGTGCCAGCAGCTTCCGGGGCGAGCAGTACTTC	CASSFRGEQYF
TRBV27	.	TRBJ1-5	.	TGTGCCAGCAGCCCGGCGACTGGGCCCCAGCATTTT	CASSPATGPQHF
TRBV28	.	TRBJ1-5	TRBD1	TGTGCCAGCAGTTTGGGCAGGGGGCCCCTCCAGCCCCAGCATTTT	CASSLGRGPLQPQHF
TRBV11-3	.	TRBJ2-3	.	TGTGCCAGCAGCTTAGATGGGCTTCCAGATACGCAGTATTTT	CASSLDGLPDTQYF
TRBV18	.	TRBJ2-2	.	TGTGCCAGCTCCCGGGCCAGGCTCCCAGAGTCCGGGGAGCTGTTTTTT	CASSRARLPESGELFF
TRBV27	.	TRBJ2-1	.	TGTGCCAGCAGAAGGGTGGGCTCCTACAATGAGCAGTTCTTC	CASRRVGSYNEQFF